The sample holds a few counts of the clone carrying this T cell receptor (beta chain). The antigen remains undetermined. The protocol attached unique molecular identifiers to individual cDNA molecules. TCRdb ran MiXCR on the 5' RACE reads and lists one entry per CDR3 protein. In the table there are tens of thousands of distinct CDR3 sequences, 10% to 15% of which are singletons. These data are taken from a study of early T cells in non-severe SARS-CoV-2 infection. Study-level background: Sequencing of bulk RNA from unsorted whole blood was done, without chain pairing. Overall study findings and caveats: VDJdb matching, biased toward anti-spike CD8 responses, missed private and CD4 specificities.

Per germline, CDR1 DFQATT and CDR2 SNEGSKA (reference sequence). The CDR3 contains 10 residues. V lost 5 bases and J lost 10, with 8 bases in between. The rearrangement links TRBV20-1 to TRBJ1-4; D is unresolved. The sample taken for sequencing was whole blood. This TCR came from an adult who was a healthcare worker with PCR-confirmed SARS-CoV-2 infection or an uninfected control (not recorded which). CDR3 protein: CSALAGKLFF. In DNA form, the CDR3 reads TGCAGTGCTTTAGCGGGAAAACTGTTTTTT.